The clone carrying this T cell receptor (beta chain) was seen at least ten times. Its antigen is as yet unknown. TCRdb analysed the 5' RACE reads with MiXCR anew, one entry per CDR3 protein. The repertoire includes about 500,000 distinct CDR3 sequences, roughly an eighth of them detected once, and approximately 1% sits in the top ten. This entry comes from a study of identical twins. V shed 7 bases and J 4 bases; nucleotides not matched to a gene: 8. This CDR3 contains 14 residues. Overall study results and limits: While abundant cord blood beta clonotypes carried fewer insertions, memory repertoires showed no such pattern.

The sample also formed part of further work on yellow fever vaccine responses in identical twins. That work adds: As reported, the vaccine T cell response of twins seemed partly convergent and partly personalized.

Sequencing was done on a sample of CD4+ T cells sorted from blood. This clonotype was obtained from a woman between 18 and 29 years old in good health. The gene calls are TRBV12-3 or TRBV12-4 and TRBJ2-7, with TRBD1 matching 9 bases. CDR3 residues: CASNPGQGRYEQYF. CDR3 nucleotides: TGTGCCAGCAACCCGGGACAGGGTAGATACGAGCAGTACTTC.